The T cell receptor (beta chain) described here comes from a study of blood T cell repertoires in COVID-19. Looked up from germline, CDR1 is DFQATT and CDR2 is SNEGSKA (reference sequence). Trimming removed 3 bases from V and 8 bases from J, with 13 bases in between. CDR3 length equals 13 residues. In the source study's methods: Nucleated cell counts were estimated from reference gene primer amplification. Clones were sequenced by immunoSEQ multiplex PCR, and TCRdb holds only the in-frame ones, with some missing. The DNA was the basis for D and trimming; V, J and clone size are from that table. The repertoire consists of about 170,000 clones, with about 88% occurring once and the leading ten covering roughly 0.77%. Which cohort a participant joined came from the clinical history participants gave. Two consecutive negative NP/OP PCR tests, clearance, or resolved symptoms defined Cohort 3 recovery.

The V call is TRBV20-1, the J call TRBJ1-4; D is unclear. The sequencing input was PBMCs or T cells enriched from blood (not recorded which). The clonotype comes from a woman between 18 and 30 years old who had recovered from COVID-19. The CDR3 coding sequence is TGCAGTGCTAGTCACATAGGCGGGGAAAAACTGTTTTTT. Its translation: CSASHIGGEKLFF.